This is a list of T cell receptor beta chains from one sample in a study of T cell responses to AZD1222 COVID-19 vaccine. The table came from immunoSEQ multiplex PCR; TCRdb's copy has only in-frame clones and leaves some out. Found here are 100,000 to 150,000 clones, 88% of them singletons; the top ten hold roughly 4%. The sequencing here drew on peripheral blood, taken on day 0 of AZD1222 vaccination. The source of these receptors is an adult in good health. CDR3s include the opening cysteine and the closing phenylalanine or tryptophan. Fields, in order: J gene, D gene, V gene, CDR3 DNA, CDR3 protein. The D gene is left open where the match is weak.

TRBJ2-5 NA TRBV10-1 TGCGCCAGATCCCACAGGGTCAAAAACCGTTTGAGGGAGACCCAGTACTTC CARSHRVKNRLRETQYF
TRBJ1-6 NA TRBV14 TGTGCCAGCAGCCAAGACACGGGCGGGGTGAGGGGTTCACCCCTCCACTTT CASSQDTGGVRGSPLHF
TRBJ2-3 NA TRBV6-5 TGTGCCAGCAGTTACTCGACAGTTCCCACAGATACGCAGTATTTT CASSYSTVPTDTQYF
TRBJ2-5 NA TRBV5-1 TGCGCCAGCATGGGGGGTCCCCAAGAGACCCAGTACTTC CASMGGPQETQYF
TRBJ2-2 TRBD1 TRBV9 TGTGCCAGCAGCGTAAGTGCAGGGGGCGGAACCGGGGAGCTGTTTTTT CASSVSAGGGTGELFF
TRBJ2-1 NA TRBV24-1 TGTGCCACCAGTGATTGGTCTAACAATGAGCAGTTCTTC CATSDWSNNEQFF
TRBJ2-7 TRBD2 TRBV6-2/TRBV6-3 TGTGCCAGCAGCCCGGGGGGCTACGAGCAGTACTTC CASSPGGYEQYF
TRBJ1-1 TRBD1 TRBV7-8 TGTGCCAGCAGCTTAGTGGGACAGGGGTCGATGAACACTGAAGCTTTCTTT CASSLVGQGSMNTEAFF
TRBJ2-5 NA TRBV18 TGTGCCAGCTCCCGGGGGACCCAAGAGACCCAGTACTTC CASSRGTQETQYF
TRBJ2-7 NA TRBV11-3 TGTGCCAGCAGCCGTATAGAGGGCGAGCAGTACTTC CASSRIEGEQYF
TRBJ1-3 NA TRBV5-1 TGCGCCAGCAGTCACGGCAGCTCTGGAAACACCATATATTTT CASSHGSSGNTIYF